This T cell receptor beta chain was profiled in a study of T cell repertoires in cytomegalovirus infection. Germline CDR1 reads SNHLY; CDR2 reads FYNNEI. This CDR3 comprises 14 residues. V lost 2 bases and J lost 2, with 10 bases in between. For this clonotype: Its specificity is unknown.

TCRdb reprocessed the reads via MiXCR and lists one record per CDR3 protein. The sample yields 750,000 to 950,000 distinct CDR3 sequences, 29% seen once. This chain connects TRBV2 to TRBJ2-7, with unresolved D. This sequence originates from a human donor in good health (CMV status not recorded). Some clones in this sample may be carry-over from other donors' samples. The sequencing used cultured CD8+ T cells from PBMCs, collected from culture after CMV antigen stimulation. CDR3 residues: CASSEWVEPYEQYF. The CDR3 DNA reads as TGTGCCAGCAGTGAATGGGTAGAACCCTACGAGCAGTACTTC.